The 23 T cell receptor beta chains below come from one sample, sequenced in a study of T cells expressing NK-cell markers. Each CDR3 protein gets one entry in TCRdb, which reprocessed the 5' RACE reads and gives no DNA. The repertoire table contains roughly 170,000 distinct CDR3 sequences. The sample was blood T cells: a sorted CD56 or NKG2C T cell subset, CD4+ or CD8+ T cells, or bulk PBMC T cells (not recorded which). The receptors were gathered from a woman between 18 and 70 years old in good health.

J is TRBJ1-1 and V is TRBV7-9; absent DNA, TCRdb's TRBD1 call cannot be checked. The CDR3 length is 14 residues. CDR1 and CDR2 from the germline V gene are SEHNR and FQNEAQ (reference sequence). The CDR3 is CASSWGAGSTEAFF. Full variable domain (outside the CDR3, taken from reference TRBV7-9 and TRBJ1-1): DTGVSQNPRHKITKRGQNVTFRCDPISEHNRLYWYRQTLGQGPEFLTYFQNEAQLEKSRLLSDRFSAERPKGSFSTLEIQRTEQGDSAMYLCASSWGAGSTEAFFGQGTRLTVV.

The chain is built from TRBV19 and TRBJ2-1; the TCRdb D gene call, TRBD2, has no DNA to confirm it. The length of the CDR3 is 16 residues. Germline assignment: CDR1 LNHDA and CDR2 SQIVND (reference sequence). The CDR3 spells CASSKGLADSYNEQFF.

J is TRBJ2-7 and V is TRBV20-1; TCRdb's D call of TRBD2 is untestable without DNA. The germline CDR1 and CDR2 sequences are DFQATT and SNEGSKA (reference sequence). The CDR3 has 16 residues. This CDR3 is CSAIGTSGRETYEQYF.

The rearrangement links TRBV4-2 to TRBJ2-1; there is no DNA to check the TCRdb D call of TRBD1. Germline CDR1 LGHNA, CDR2 YNFKEQ. The CDR3 consists of 16 residues. CDR3 protein: CASSQAGRGGRNEQFF.

The V gene is TRBV12-3 or TRBV12-4, the J gene TRBJ2-7; without DNA, the TCRdb call of TRBD2 cannot be checked. The CDR3 length is 15 residues. Here the CDR3 reads CASSFSSGFSYEQYF.

The chain uses TRBV28 and TRBJ2-2. Germline values: CDR1 MDHEN, CDR2 SYDVKM. The CDR3 runs to 12 residues. The CDR3 loop reads CASSIPTGELFF.

The chain couples TRBV24-1 to TRBJ2-7; TCRdb returns TRBD1, unconfirmable since there is no DNA. Per germline, CDR1 KGHDR and CDR2 SFDVKD. This CDR3 has 17 residues. CDR3 amino acids: CATRWGHRPGSSYEQYF.

The gene calls are TRBV12-3 or TRBV12-4 and TRBJ2-5; TCRdb indicates TRBD2, and absent DNA this call remains unverified. The CDR3 has 15 residues. CDR3 amino acids: CASSLGTSRLETQYF.

The chain is built from TRBV5-1 and TRBJ1-6; absent DNA, TCRdb's TRBD1 call cannot be checked. Germline V gives CDR1 SGHRS, CDR2 YFSETQ. CDR3 size: 16 residues. The CDR3 sequence is CASSLAGTKYNSPLHF. Drawing the rest from reference TRBV5-1 and TRBJ1-6, the complete variable domain is KAGVTQTPRYLIKTRGQQVTLSCSPISGHRSVSWYQQTPGQGLQFLFEYFSETQRNKGNFPGRFSGRQFSNSRSEMNVSTLELGDSALYLCASSLAGTKYNSPLHFGNGTRLTVT.

V usage is TRBV6-5 and J usage is TRBJ2-7; there is no DNA to check the TCRdb D call of TRBD1. There are 13 residues in the CDR3. CDR1 is MNHEY, CDR2 SVGAGI, per germline. The CDR3 protein is CASSYLGQGEQYF.

This chain uses TRBV12-3 or TRBV12-4 with TRBJ2-3; as DNA is missing, the TRBD2 call by TCRdb cannot be tested. This CDR3 has 16 residues. CDR3 region: CASSLRLAGGADTQYF.

The chain links TRBV20-1 to TRBJ2-3; TCRdb selects TRBD1, and the lack of DNA leaves this call unchecked. Germline CDR1 and CDR2: DFQATT and SNEGSKA (reference sequence). This CDR3 is built from 14 residues. The chain's CDR3 is CSARESPALDTQYF.

V and J are TRBV6-5 and TRBJ1-3. This CDR3 has 16 residues. Germline CDR1 and CDR2: MNHEY and SVGAGI. The chain's CDR3 is CASSYSRAVSGNTIYF.

This chain uses TRBV13 with TRBJ2-7; TCRdb lists TRBD1, though no DNA is available to test this call. There are 15 residues in the CDR3. Germline loops: CDR1 PRHDT, CDR2 FYEKMQ (reference sequence). The chain's CDR3 is CASSIRDRVLTEQYF.

The rearrangement uses TRBV2 and TRBJ1-2. The CDR3 runs 14 residues. The germline V gene encodes CDR1 SNHLY and CDR2 FYNNEI. The CDR3 region is CASPGIRLHYGYTF.

V and J are TRBV20-1 and TRBJ1-5; TCRdb picks TRBD1, but there is no DNA to check that call. In germline, CDR1 is DFQATT, CDR2 SNEGSKA (reference sequence). The CDR3 loop spans 16 amino acids. CDR3: CSALRTGSDGNQPQHF.

CDR3 amino acids: CASSPARTSGGMYQETQYF. The V call is TRBV7-8, the J call TRBJ2-5; absent DNA, TCRdb's TRBD2 call cannot be checked. CDR1 is SGHVS and CDR2 is FQNEAQ in the germline V gene. This CDR3 region has 19 residues.

The chain uses TRBV24-1 and TRBJ1-5; absent DNA, TCRdb's TRBD1 call cannot be checked. The germline CDR1 and CDR2 sequences are KGHDR and SFDVKD. This CDR3 contains 16 residues. This CDR3 is CATSDPTGGSNQPQHF.

This clonotype registers medium-sized by frequency. The rearrangement uses TRBV5-5 and TRBJ2-7; TCRdb gives TRBD1 as the D gene, but with no DNA this cannot be confirmed. CDR1 is SGHKS, CDR2 YYEKEE, per germline (reference sequence). This CDR3 comprises 16 residues. CDR3 sequence: CASSPRGRGGFNEQYF.

V usage is TRBV5-8 and J usage is TRBJ2-1. Germline V gene lookup returns CDR1 SGHTS and CDR2 YDEGEE. The CDR3 loop spans 16 amino acids. CDR3 amino acids: CASSLAVLVTANEQFF.

The CDR3: CASSPTSGSYNEQFF. This rearrangement joins TRBV7-3 to TRBJ2-1; TCRdb's assignment of TRBD2 cannot be checked, as there is no DNA. CDR1 SGHTA and CDR2 FQGTGA come from the germline V gene. The CDR3 has 15 amino acids. The full variable domain, rest sourced from reference TRBV7-3 and TRBJ2-1, is GAGVSQTPSNKVTEKGKYVELRCDPISGHTALYWYRQSLGQGPEFLIYFQGTGAADDSGLPNDRFFAVRPEGSVSTLKIQRTERGDSAVYLCASSPTSGSYNEQFFGPGTRLTVL.

This CDR3 is CASSVGVTTDNEQFF. The J gene is TRBJ2-1, the V gene TRBV9. The V gene's germline CDR1 is SGDLS and CDR2 YYNGEE. The CDR3 consists of 15 residues.

The gene calls are TRBV20-1 and TRBJ2-3; TCRdb lists TRBD1, though no DNA is available to test this call. Germline CDR1 DFQATT, CDR2 SNEGSKA (reference sequence). The CDR3 length is 18 residues. The CDR3 protein is CSAYLSGTIFRGTDTQYF.